These T cell receptor beta chains were read from a single sample in a study of vaccination effects on CD4 cells after COVID-19. No cognate antigen is known for these TCRs. This table comes from immunoSEQ multiplex PCR, and its TCRdb copy is limited to in-frame clones, with some not included. The table lists about 69,000 clones, around four fifths of them singletons. Sequenced material: CD4+ T cells from PBMCs cultured with HCoV-OC43 spike peptides, taken after COVID-19 vaccination. The receptors here all came from a human donor who received a COVID-19 vaccine. CDR3s include the opening cysteine and the closing phenylalanine or tryptophan. Each record gives: clone size, D gene, V gene, J gene, CDR3 protein, CDR3 DNA. The D gene is left open where the match is weak. Not every row has a clone size; where given, it reads once, few, many or a size class.

abundance: -; d_gene: -; v_gene: TRBV6-2/TRBV6-3; j_gene: TRBJ2-5; CDR3aa: CASSWGLETQYF; CDR3nt: TGTGCCAGCAGTTGGGGGCTGGAGACCCAGTACTTC
abundance: -; d_gene: -; v_gene: TRBV2; j_gene: TRBJ1-1; CDR3aa: CASSPEVGTEAFF; CDR3nt: TGTGCCAGCAGCCCTGAGGTGGGCACTGAAGCTTTCTTT
abundance: -; d_gene: -; v_gene: TRBV7-2; j_gene: TRBJ2-2; CDR3aa: CASSSRGELFF; CDR3nt: TGTGCCAGCAGCTCCCGCGGGGAGCTGTTTTTT
abundance: -; d_gene: -; v_gene: TRBV2; j_gene: TRBJ1-2; CDR3aa: CASSEVREANYGYTF; CDR3nt: TGTGCCAGCAGTGAGGTCCGGGAAGCTAACTATGGCTACACCTTC
abundance: -; d_gene: TRBD2; v_gene: TRBV18; j_gene: TRBJ2-1; CDR3aa: CASSPRTSQHNEQFF; CDR3nt: TGTGCCAGCTCACCACGGACTAGCCAGCACAATGAGCAGTTCTTC
abundance: -; d_gene: TRBD1; v_gene: TRBV4-1; j_gene: TRBJ1-5; CDR3aa: CASSQIWDRGTTNNQPQHF; CDR3nt: TGCGCCAGCAGCCAGATCTGGGACAGGGGAACCACTAACAATCAGCCCCAGCATTTT
abundance: -; d_gene: -; v_gene: TRBV5-4; j_gene: TRBJ2-5; CDR3aa: CASSLTGANQETQYF; CDR3nt: TGTGCCAGCAGCCTGACAGGCGCAAACCAAGAGACCCAGTACTTC
abundance: -; d_gene: TRBD2; v_gene: TRBV18; j_gene: TRBJ2-1; CDR3aa: CASSPGLASSYNEQFF; CDR3nt: TGTGCCAGCTCACCGGGACTAGCGTCCTCCTACAATGAGCAGTTCTTC
abundance: -; d_gene: TRBD1; v_gene: TRBV28; j_gene: TRBJ1-6; CDR3aa: CASSPQGAGNSPLHF; CDR3nt: TGTGCCAGCAGTCCACAGGGGGCCGGGAATTCACCCCTCCACTTT
abundance: -; d_gene: -; v_gene: TRBV6-4; j_gene: TRBJ1-1; CDR3aa: CASSRDSGNTEAFF; CDR3nt: TGTGCCAGCAGCCGTGACTCAGGGAACACTGAAGCTTTCTTT
abundance: -; d_gene: -; v_gene: TRBV10-3; j_gene: TRBJ2-2; CDR3aa: CAISESGNTGELFF; CDR3nt: TGTGCCATCAGTGAATCAGGGAACACCGGGGAGCTGTTTTTT
abundance: -; d_gene: TRBD1; v_gene: TRBV24-1; j_gene: TRBJ2-1; CDR3aa: CATGPGTGVSIYNEQFF; CDR3nt: TGTGCCACCGGACCCGGGACAGGGGTCTCAATTTACAATGAGCAGTTCTTC
abundance: -; d_gene: TRBD2; v_gene: TRBV19; j_gene: TRBJ2-3; CDR3aa: CASIGGGRTDTQYF; CDR3nt: TGTGCCAGTATTGGCGGGGGGAGGACAGATACGCAGTATTTT
abundance: -; d_gene: TRBD2; v_gene: TRBV7-8; j_gene: TRBJ2-3; CDR3aa: CASSLDTSALTDTQYF; CDR3nt: TGTGCCAGCAGCTTAGATACTAGCGCGCTCACAGATACGCAGTATTTT
abundance: -; d_gene: -; v_gene: TRBV21-1; j_gene: TRBJ2-1; CDR3aa: CASSKAASGGVSYNEQFF; CDR3nt: TGTGCCAGCAGCAAAGCGGCTAGCGGGGGGGTTTCCTACAATGAGCAGTTCTTC
abundance: -; d_gene: -; v_gene: TRBV10-2; j_gene: TRBJ1-6; CDR3aa: CASRRRGEYNSPLHF; CDR3nt: TGCGCCAGCAGGAGGCGGGGGGAGTATAATTCACCCCTCCACTTT
abundance: -; d_gene: -; v_gene: TRBV28; j_gene: TRBJ1-1; CDR3aa: CASSSGGGNTEAFF; CDR3nt: TGTGCCAGCAGTTCGGGCGGGGGGAACACTGAAGCTTTCTTT
abundance: -; d_gene: -; v_gene: TRBV5-6; j_gene: TRBJ2-5; CDR3aa: CASSLTETQYF; CDR3nt: TGTGCCAGCAGCTTGACAGAGACCCAGTACTTC
abundance: once; d_gene: -; v_gene: TRBV5-4; j_gene: TRBJ1-1; CDR3aa: CASSLRGGTEAFF; CDR3nt: TGTGCCAGCAGCTTGCGAGGGGGGACTGAAGCTTTCTTT
abundance: -; d_gene: -; v_gene: TRBV5-4; j_gene: TRBJ2-5; CDR3aa: CASSARVGETQYF; CDR3nt: TGTGCCAGCAGCGCCCGGGTGGGGGAGACCCAGTACTTC
abundance: -; d_gene: -; v_gene: TRBV2; j_gene: TRBJ1-2; CDR3aa: CASSDGVGFYGYTF; CDR3nt: TGTGCCAGCAGTGATGGGGTCGGATTCTATGGCTACACCTTC
abundance: -; d_gene: -; v_gene: TRBV5-6; j_gene: TRBJ2-5; CDR3aa: CASSLRLTPETQYF; CDR3nt: TGTGCCAGCAGCTTGCGCCTGACCCCAGAGACCCAGTACTTC
abundance: -; d_gene: -; v_gene: TRBV28; j_gene: TRBJ1-2; CDR3aa: CASSLSDGDAKGYTF; CDR3nt: TGTGCCAGCAGTTTATCCGACGGGGACGCTAAGGGCTACACCTTC
abundance: -; d_gene: -; v_gene: TRBV21-1; j_gene: TRBJ1-5; CDR3aa: CTGGNQPQHF; CDR3nt: TGTACAGGGGGCAATCAGCCCCAGCATTTT
abundance: -; d_gene: -; v_gene: TRBV15; j_gene: TRBJ1-4; CDR3aa: CATSQNEKLFF; CDR3nt: TGTGCCACCAGCCAAAATGAAAAACTGTTTTTT
abundance: -; d_gene: -; v_gene: TRBV6-5; j_gene: TRBJ1-3; CDR3aa: CASSYSHRDRNTIYF; CDR3nt: TGTGCCAGCAGTTACTCACACAGGGACCGAAACACCATATATTTT
abundance: -; d_gene: TRBD2; v_gene: TRBV11-2; j_gene: TRBJ2-1; CDR3aa: CASTTIAGGPVEQFF; CDR3nt: TGTGCCAGCACCACCATAGCGGGGGGGCCGGTTGAGCAGTTCTTC
abundance: -; d_gene: TRBD2; v_gene: TRBV24-1; j_gene: TRBJ2-1; CDR3aa: CATSDEGTIEDNEQFF; CDR3nt: TGTGCCACCAGTGATGAGGGGACTATCGAAGACAATGAGCAGTTCTTC
abundance: -; d_gene: -; v_gene: TRBV5-1; j_gene: TRBJ1-1; CDR3aa: CASSRGQVENTEAFF; CDR3nt: TGCGCCAGCAGCCGGGGGCAGGTGGAGAACACTGAAGCTTTCTTT
abundance: -; d_gene: -; v_gene: TRBV28; j_gene: TRBJ1-3; CDR3aa: CASRPISGHSGNTIYF; CDR3nt: TGTGCCAGCAGACCAATTTCGGGGCACTCTGGAAACACCATATATTTT
abundance: once; d_gene: -; v_gene: TRBV6-2/TRBV6-3; j_gene: TRBJ2-5; CDR3aa: CASSNARGSQETQYF; CDR3nt: TGTGCCAGCAGCAACGCTAGGGGCTCGCAAGAGACCCAGTACTTC
abundance: -; d_gene: -; v_gene: TRBV2; j_gene: TRBJ2-3; CDR3aa: CASREDTDTQYF; CDR3nt: TGTGCCAGCAGGGAAGACACAGATACGCAGTATTTT
abundance: -; d_gene: -; v_gene: TRBV2; j_gene: TRBJ2-5; CDR3aa: CASSQQETQYF; CDR3nt: TGTGCCAGCAGCCAACAAGAGACCCAGTACTTC
abundance: -; d_gene: -; v_gene: TRBV9; j_gene: TRBJ2-2; CDR3aa: CASSVSTGELFF; CDR3nt: TGTGCCAGCAGCGTGAGCACCGGGGAGCTGTTTTTT
abundance: few; d_gene: -; v_gene: TRBV2; j_gene: TRBJ1-1; CDR3aa: CASITNKNTEAFF; CDR3nt: TGTGCCAGCATCACAAACAAGAACACTGAAGCTTTCTTT
abundance: -; d_gene: -; v_gene: TRBV4-1; j_gene: TRBJ1-2; CDR3aa: CASSQFEGGAYGYTF; CDR3nt: TGCGCCAGCAGCCAATTCGAAGGGGGGGCCTATGGCTACACCTTC
abundance: -; d_gene: -; v_gene: TRBV6-5; j_gene: TRBJ1-2; CDR3aa: CASTFRQSYYGYTF; CDR3nt: TGTGCCAGCACTTTTCGACAGTCCTACTATGGCTACACCTTC
abundance: -; d_gene: TRBD1; v_gene: TRBV6-5; j_gene: TRBJ1-5; CDR3aa: CASSGTANQPQHF; CDR3nt: TGTGCCAGCAGCGGGACAGCAAATCAGCCCCAGCATTTT
abundance: few; d_gene: -; v_gene: TRBV7-9; j_gene: TRBJ1-3; CDR3aa: CASSLSPRGDTIYF; CDR3nt: TGTGCCAGCAGCTTAAGTCCCCGGGGGGACACCATATATTTT
abundance: -; d_gene: TRBD1; v_gene: TRBV29-1; j_gene: TRBJ1-2; CDR3aa: CSVGGTANIYYGYTF; CDR3nt: TGCAGCGTTGGTGGGACAGCCAACATATACTATGGCTACACCTTC
abundance: -; d_gene: -; v_gene: TRBV18; j_gene: TRBJ1-2; CDR3aa: CASSPGPQSNYGYTF; CDR3nt: TGTGCCAGCTCACCAGGCCCCCAGAGTAACTATGGCTACACCTTC
abundance: -; d_gene: TRBD1; v_gene: TRBV24-1; j_gene: TRBJ1-5; CDR3aa: CATSDRRQGSNQPQHF; CDR3nt: TGTGCCACCAGTGACCGTCGACAGGGTTCGAATCAGCCCCAGCATTTT
abundance: -; d_gene: TRBD1; v_gene: TRBV28; j_gene: TRBJ1-4; CDR3aa: CASSLRQGGSEKLFF; CDR3nt: TGTGCCAGCAGTTTACGACAGGGTGGAAGTGAAAAACTGTTTTTT
abundance: -; d_gene: TRBD1; v_gene: TRBV30; j_gene: TRBJ1-5; CDR3aa: CAWGQGLQPQHF; CDR3nt: TGTGCCTGGGGACAGGGACTCCAGCCCCAGCATTTT
abundance: -; d_gene: -; v_gene: TRBV10-3; j_gene: TRBJ1-3; CDR3aa: CAISDERSGNTIYF; CDR3nt: TGTGCCATCAGCGATGAACGCTCTGGAAACACCATATATTTT
abundance: once; d_gene: TRBD1; v_gene: TRBV5-5; j_gene: TRBJ1-2; CDR3aa: CASSPQTGAETNYGYTF; CDR3nt: TGTGCCAGCAGCCCTCAGACAGGGGCCGAAACTAACTATGGCTACACCTTC
abundance: few; d_gene: -; v_gene: TRBV6-2/TRBV6-3; j_gene: TRBJ2-2; CDR3aa: CASSRGGWRTGELFF; CDR3nt: TGTGCCAGCAGTAGGGGGGGGTGGCGCACCGGGGAGCTGTTTTTT